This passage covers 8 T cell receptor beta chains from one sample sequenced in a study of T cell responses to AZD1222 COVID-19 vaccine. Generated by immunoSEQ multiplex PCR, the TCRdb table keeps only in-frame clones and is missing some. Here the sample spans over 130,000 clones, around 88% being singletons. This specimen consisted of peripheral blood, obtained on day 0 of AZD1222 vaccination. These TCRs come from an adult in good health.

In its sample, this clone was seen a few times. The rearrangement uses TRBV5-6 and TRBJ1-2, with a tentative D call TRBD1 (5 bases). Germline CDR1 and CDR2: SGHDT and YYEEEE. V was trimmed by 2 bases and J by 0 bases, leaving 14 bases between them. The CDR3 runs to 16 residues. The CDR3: CASSFLQGRANYGYTF. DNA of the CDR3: TGTGCCAGCAGCTTTCTCCAGGGCAGGGCTAACTATGGCTACACCTTC.

CDR3 protein: CAAEGYGYTF. CDR3 DNA: TGTGCGGCCGAAGGCTATGGCTACACCTTC. The chain couples TRBV28 to TRBJ1-2; no clear D. CDR3 length: 10 residues. Germline V gene data show CDR1 as MDHEN and CDR2 as SYDVKM.

The CDR3 loop is CASSVGGQRISGNTIYF. CDR3 DNA: TGTGCCAGCAGCGTGGGGGGACAGCGTATCTCTGGAAACACCATATATTTT. The V call is TRBV9, the J call TRBJ1-3; 7 bases are a match to TRBD1. V shed 2 bases and J 0 bases; nucleotides not matched to a gene: 8. The CDR3 contains 17 residues. From germline, CDR1 is SGDLS and CDR2 YYNGEE.

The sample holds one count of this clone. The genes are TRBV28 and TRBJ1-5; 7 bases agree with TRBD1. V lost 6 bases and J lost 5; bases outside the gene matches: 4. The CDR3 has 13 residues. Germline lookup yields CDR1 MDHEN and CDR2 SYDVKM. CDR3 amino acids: CASSLTGDQPQHF. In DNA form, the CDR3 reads TGTGCCAGCAGCCTCACAGGGGATCAGCCCCAGCATTTT.

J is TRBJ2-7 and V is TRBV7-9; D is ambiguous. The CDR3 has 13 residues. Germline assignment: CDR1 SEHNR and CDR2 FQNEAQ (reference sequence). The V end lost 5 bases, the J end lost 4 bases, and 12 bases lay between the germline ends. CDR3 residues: CASSPPTGYEQYF. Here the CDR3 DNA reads TGTGCCAGCAGCCCCCCAACTGGGTACGAGCAGTACTTC.

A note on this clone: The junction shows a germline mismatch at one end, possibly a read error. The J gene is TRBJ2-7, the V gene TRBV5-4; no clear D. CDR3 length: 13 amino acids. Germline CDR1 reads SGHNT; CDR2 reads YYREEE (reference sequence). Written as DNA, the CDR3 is TGTGCCAGCAGCTTGATTGGCTCCCACGAGCAGTACTTC. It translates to CASSLIGSHEQYF.

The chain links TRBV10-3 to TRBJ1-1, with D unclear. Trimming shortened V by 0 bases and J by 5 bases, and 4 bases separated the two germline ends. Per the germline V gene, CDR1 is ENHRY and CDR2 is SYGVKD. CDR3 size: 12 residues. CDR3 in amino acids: CAISESRTEAFF. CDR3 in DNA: TGTGCCATCAGTGAGTCCCGGACTGAAGCTTTCTTT.

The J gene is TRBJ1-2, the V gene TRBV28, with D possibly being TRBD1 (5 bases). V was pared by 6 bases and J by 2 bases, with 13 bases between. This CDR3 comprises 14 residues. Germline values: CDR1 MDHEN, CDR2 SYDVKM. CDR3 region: CASRPGTLNYGYTF. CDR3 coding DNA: TGTGCCAGCAGGCCCGGGACCTTGAACTATGGCTACACCTTC.